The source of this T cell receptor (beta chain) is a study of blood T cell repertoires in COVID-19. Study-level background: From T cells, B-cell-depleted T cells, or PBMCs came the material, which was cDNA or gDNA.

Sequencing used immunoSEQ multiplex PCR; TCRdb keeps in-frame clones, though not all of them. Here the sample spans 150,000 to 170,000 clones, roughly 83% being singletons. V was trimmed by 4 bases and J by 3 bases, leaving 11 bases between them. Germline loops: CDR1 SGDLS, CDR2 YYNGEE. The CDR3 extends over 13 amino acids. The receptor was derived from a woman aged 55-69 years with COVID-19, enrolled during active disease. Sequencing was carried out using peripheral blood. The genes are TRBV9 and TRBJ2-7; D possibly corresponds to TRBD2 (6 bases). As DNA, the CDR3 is TGTGCCAGCAGCTCCCAGACTAGCTACGAGCAGTACTTC. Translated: CASSSQTSYEQYF.